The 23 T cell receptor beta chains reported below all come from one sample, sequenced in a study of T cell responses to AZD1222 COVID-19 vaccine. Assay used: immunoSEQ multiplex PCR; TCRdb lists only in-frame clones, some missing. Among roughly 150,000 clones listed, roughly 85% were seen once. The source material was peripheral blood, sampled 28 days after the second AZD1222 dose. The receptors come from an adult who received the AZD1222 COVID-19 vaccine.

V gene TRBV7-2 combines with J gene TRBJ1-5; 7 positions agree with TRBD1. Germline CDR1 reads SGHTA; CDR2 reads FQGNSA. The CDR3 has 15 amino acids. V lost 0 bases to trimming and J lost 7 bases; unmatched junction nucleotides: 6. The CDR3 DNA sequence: TGTGCCAGCAGCTTAGCGCAACAGGGGACCCAGCCCCAGCATTTT. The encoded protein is CASSLAQQGTQPQHF.

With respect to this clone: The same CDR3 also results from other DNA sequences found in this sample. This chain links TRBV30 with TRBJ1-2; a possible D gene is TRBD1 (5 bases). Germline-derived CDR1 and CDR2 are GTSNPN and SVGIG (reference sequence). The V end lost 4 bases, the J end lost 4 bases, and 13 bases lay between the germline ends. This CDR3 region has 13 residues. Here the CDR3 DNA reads TGTGCCTGGACCCTGGGGGGGACCTATGGCTACACCTTC. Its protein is CAWTLGGTYGYTF.

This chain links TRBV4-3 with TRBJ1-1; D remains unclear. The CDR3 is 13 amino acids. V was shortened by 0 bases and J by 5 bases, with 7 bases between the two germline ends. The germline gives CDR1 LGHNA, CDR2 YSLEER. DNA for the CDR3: TGCGCCAGCAGCCAAGAAGGGAGGACTGAAGCTTTCTTT. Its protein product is CASSQEGRTEAFF.

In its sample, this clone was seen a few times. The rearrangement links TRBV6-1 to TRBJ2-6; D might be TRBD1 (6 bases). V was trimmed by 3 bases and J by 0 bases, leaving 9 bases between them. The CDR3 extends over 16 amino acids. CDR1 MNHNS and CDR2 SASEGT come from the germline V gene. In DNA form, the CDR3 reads TGTGCCAGCAGTGACGAAGGGGGCTCTGGGGCCAACGTCCTGACTTTC. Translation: CASSDEGGSGANVLTF.

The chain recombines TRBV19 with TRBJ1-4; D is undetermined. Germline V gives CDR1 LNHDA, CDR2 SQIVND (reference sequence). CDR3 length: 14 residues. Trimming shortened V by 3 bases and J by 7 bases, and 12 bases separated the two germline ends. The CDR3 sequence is CASSIAVRGEKLFF. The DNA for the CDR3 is TGTGCCAGTAGTATTGCAGTGAGAGGTGAAAAACTGTTTTTT.

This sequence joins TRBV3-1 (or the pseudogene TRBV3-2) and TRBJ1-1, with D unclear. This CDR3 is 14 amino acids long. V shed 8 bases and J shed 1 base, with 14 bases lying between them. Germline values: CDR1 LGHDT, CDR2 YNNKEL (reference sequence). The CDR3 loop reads CASVNRVTNTEAFF. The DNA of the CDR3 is TGTGCCAGCGTGAACCGGGTTACGAACACTGAAGCTTTCTTT.

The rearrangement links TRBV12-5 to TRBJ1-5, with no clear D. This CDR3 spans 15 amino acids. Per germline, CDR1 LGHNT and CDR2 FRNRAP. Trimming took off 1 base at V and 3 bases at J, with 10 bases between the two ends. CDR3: CASGLAQGNNQPQHF. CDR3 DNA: TGTGCTAGTGGTTTGGCACAAGGAAACAATCAGCCCCAGCATTTT.

The CDR3 DNA sequence: TGTGCCAGCAGCTTGGTTTGGACTAGCGGGAAAGAGACCCAGTACTTC. It translates to CASSLVWTSGKETQYF. The rearrangement uses TRBV5-8 and TRBJ2-5; TRBD2 matches at 12 bases. Germline V gives CDR1 SGHTS, CDR2 YDEGEE. The ends lost 0 bases at V and 3 bases at J; junction bases unmatched: 3. CDR3 size: 16 residues.

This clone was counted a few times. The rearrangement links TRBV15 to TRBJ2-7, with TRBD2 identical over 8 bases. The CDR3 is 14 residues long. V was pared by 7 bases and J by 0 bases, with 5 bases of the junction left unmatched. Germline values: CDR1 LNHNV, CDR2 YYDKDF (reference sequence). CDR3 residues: CATKRGLSSYEQYF. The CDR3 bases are TGTGCCACCAAGCGGGGGCTTTCCTCCTACGAGCAGTACTTC. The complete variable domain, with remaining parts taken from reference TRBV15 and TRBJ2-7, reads DAMVIQNPRYQVTQFGKPVTLSCSQTLNHNVMYWYQQKSSQAPKLLFHYYDKDFNNEADTPDNFQSRRPNTSFCFLDIRSPGLGDTAMYLCATKRGLSSYEQYFGPGTRLTVT.

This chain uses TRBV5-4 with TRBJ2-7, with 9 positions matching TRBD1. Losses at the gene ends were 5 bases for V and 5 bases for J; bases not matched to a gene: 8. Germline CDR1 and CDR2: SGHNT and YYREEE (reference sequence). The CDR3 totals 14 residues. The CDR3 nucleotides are TGTGCCAGCAGTCACGGGACAGGGCGCCACGAGCAGTACTTC. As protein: CASSHGTGRHEQYF.

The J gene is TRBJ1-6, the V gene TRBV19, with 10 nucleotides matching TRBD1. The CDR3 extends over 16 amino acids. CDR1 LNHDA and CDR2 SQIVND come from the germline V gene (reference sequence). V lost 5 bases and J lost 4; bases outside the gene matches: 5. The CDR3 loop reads CASSGTGDEYNSPLHF. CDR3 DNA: TGTGCCAGTAGTGGGACAGGGGATGAATATAATTCACCCCTCCACTTT.

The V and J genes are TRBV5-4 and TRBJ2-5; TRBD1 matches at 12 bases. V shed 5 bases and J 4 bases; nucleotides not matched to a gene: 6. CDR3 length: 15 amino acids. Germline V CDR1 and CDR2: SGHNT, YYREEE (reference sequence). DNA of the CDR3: TGTGCCAGCAGTTCTGGGACAGGGGGCGCAGAGACCCAGTACTTC. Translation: CASSSGTGGAETQYF. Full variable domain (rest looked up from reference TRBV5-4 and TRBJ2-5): ETGVTQSPTHLIKTRGQQVTLRCSSQSGHNTVSWYQQALGQGPQFIFQYYREEENGRGNFPPRFSGLQFPNYSSELNVNALELDDSALYLCASSSGTGGAETQYFGPGTRLLVL.

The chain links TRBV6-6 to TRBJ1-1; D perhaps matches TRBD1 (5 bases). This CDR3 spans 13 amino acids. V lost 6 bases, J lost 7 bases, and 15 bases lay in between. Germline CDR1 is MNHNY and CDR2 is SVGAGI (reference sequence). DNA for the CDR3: TGTGCCAGCAGCATAGACAGCCAACTTGAAGCTTTCTTT. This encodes CASSIDSQLEAFF.

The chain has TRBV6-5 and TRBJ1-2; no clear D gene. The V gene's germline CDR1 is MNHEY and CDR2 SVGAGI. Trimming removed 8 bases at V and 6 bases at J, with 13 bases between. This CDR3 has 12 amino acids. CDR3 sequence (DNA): TGTGCCAGCCCGTGGCCATGGGATGGCTACACCTTC. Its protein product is CASPWPWDGYTF.

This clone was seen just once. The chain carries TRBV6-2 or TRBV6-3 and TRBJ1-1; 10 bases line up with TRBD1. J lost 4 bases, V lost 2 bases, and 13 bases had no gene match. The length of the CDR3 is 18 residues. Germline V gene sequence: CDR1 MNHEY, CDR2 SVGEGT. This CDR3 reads CASSYLDWDRGPRTEAFF. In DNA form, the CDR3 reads TGTGCCAGCAGTTACCTGGACTGGGACAGGGGCCCACGCACTGAAGCTTTCTTT.

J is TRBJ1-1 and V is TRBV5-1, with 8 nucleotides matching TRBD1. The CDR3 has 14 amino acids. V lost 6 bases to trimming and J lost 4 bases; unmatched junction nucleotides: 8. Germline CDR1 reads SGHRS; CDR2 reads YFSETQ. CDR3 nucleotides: TGCGCCAGCACCCGGACAGGGCGGTCCACTGAAGCTTTCTTT. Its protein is CASTRTGRSTEAFF.

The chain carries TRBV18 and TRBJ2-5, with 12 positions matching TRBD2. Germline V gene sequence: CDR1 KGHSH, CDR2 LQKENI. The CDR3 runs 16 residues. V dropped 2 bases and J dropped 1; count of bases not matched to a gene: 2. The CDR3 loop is CASSPLTSGGQETQYF. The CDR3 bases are TGTGCCAGCTCACCATTGACTAGCGGGGGCCAAGAGACCCAGTACTTC.

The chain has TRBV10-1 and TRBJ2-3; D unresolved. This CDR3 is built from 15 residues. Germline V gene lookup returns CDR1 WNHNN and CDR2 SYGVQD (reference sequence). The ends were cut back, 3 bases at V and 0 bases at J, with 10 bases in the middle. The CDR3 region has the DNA TGCGCCAGCAGTGAAAGTCACCTCAGCACAGATACGCAGTATTTT. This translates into CASSESHLSTDTQYF.

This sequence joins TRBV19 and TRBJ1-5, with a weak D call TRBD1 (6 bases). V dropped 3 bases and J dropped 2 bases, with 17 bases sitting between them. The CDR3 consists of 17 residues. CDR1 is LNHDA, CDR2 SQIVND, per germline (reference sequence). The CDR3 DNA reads TGTGCCAGTAGTATGGGCCAGGGGTTATGGGGCAATCAGCCCCAGCATTTT. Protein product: CASSMGQGLWGNQPQHF.

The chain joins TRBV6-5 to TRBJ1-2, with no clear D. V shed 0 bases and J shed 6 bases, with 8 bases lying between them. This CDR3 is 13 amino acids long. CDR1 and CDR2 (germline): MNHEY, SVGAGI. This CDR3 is CASSYSEGHGYTF. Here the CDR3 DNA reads TGTGCCAGCAGTTACTCAGAGGGCCATGGCTACACCTTC.

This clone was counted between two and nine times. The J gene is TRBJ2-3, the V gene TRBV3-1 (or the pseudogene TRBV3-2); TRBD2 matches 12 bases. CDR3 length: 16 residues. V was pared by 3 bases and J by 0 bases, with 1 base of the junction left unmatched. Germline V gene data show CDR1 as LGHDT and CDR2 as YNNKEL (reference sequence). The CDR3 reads CASSQLAGGSTDTQYF. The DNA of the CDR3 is TGTGCCAGCAGCCAGCTAGCGGGGGGGAGCACAGATACGCAGTATTTT.

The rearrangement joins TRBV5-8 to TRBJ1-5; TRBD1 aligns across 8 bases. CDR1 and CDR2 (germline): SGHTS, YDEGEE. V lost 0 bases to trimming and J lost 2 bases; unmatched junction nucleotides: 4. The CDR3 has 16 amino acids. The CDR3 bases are TGTGCCAGCAGCTTGGACAGGGGGGTAGGCAATCAGCCCCAGCATTTT. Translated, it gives CASSLDRGVGNQPQHF.

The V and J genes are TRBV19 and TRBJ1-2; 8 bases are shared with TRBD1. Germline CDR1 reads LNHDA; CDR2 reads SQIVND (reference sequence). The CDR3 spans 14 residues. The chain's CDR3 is CEGPRRQGIDGYTF. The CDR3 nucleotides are TGTGAAGGGCCCCGGAGACAGGGGATCGATGGCTACACCTTC.